Shown below are 24 T cell receptor beta chains from a single sample sequenced in a study of blood T cell repertoires in COVID-19. The repertoire was sequenced with immunoSEQ multiplex PCR; TCRdb's copy has only in-frame clones and lacks some. The sample carries 150,000 to 200,000 clones, more than 65% recorded once. The source material was PBMCs or T cells enriched from blood (not recorded which). All receptors come from a woman aged 45-60 years with acute COVID-19.

V gene TRBV19 combines with J gene TRBJ1-1; TRBD1 matches 7 bases. V shed 6 bases, J shed 1 base, and the junction held 5 bases outside the gene matches. The CDR3 runs to 14 residues. The germline CDR1 and CDR2 sequences are LNHDA and SQIVND (reference sequence). The CDR3 DNA sequence: TGTGCCAGTAGACTGGGACAGACGAACACTGAAGCTTTCTTT. This translates into CASRLGQTNTEAFF.

The chain recombines TRBV30 with TRBJ1-5; 8 bases align to TRBD1. The CDR3 loop spans 14 amino acids. Per the germline V gene, CDR1 is GTSNPN and CDR2 is SVGIG (reference sequence). V gave up 2 bases and J gave up 5 bases; unmatched junction bases: 5. CDR3 coding DNA: TGTGCCTGGAGTAATGGACAGGGAGATCAGCCCCAGCATTTT. Residues: CAWSNGQGDQPQHF.

The V gene is TRBV3-1 (or the pseudogene TRBV3-2), the J gene TRBJ2-2; D is perhaps TRBD1 (6 bases). Trimming shortened V by 0 bases and J by 9 bases, and 20 bases separated the two germline ends. Looked up from germline, CDR1 is LGHDT and CDR2 is YNNKEL (reference sequence). The CDR3 is 17 amino acids. The CDR3 region has the DNA TGTGCCAGCAGCCAAGAGGCCACACCGCCAGGGGACAGGGAGCTGTTTTTT. Translating it yields CASSQEATPPGDRELFF.

The rearrangement joins TRBV19 to TRBJ2-3; a weak D match, TRBD1 (6 bases). The germline V and J ends were trimmed by 4 bases and 0 bases, with 8 bases remaining between them. Germline values: CDR1 LNHDA, CDR2 SQIVND (reference sequence). The CDR3 runs to 14 residues. CDR3 region: CASSRTVSTDTQYF. The CDR3, as DNA: TGTGCCAGTAGTAGGACAGTAAGCACAGATACGCAGTATTTT.

The V and J genes are TRBV6-5 and TRBJ1-1; D gene uncertain. CDR1 and CDR2 (germline): MNHEY, SVGAGI. This CDR3 has 13 amino acids. V lost 7 bases and J lost 5, with 14 bases in between. CDR3 sequence reads: CASTNSRRTEAFF. CDR3 nucleotide sequence: TGTGCCAGCACTAACTCCCGTCGGACTGAAGCTTTCTTT.

The chain links TRBV10-3 to TRBJ2-5; D not certain. V was pared by 0 bases and J by 2 bases, with 13 bases between. Germline V gives CDR1 ENHRY, CDR2 SYGVKD. The CDR3 runs to 16 residues. For the CDR3, the DNA is TGTGCCATCAGTGAGTCGGCGGCTCCCCCTCAAGAGACCCAGTACTTC. The encoded protein is CAISESAAPPQETQYF.

V and J are TRBV11-1 and TRBJ2-2; 9 bases are a match to TRBD1. The junction had 0 bases not matched to a gene; V was cut back by 6 bases and J by 4 bases. From germline, CDR1 is SGHAT and CDR2 FQDESV (reference sequence). The CDR3 length is 13 residues. CDR3 in amino acids: CASRGQGTGELFF. CDR3 DNA: TGTGCCAGCAGGGGACAGGGCACCGGGGAGCTGTTTTTT.

The CDR3 coding sequence is TGTGCCAGCGGTCCACCACCGACAGACACTGAAGCTTTCTTT. This sequence encodes CASGPPPTDTEAFF. The J gene is TRBJ1-1, the V gene TRBV6-5; TRBD1 might be the D (5 bases). The V and J ends lost 8 bases and 3 bases respectively, with 16 bases between them. Germline V gives CDR1 MNHEY, CDR2 SVGAGI. The CDR3 totals 14 residues.

The table lists this clone with many counts. The CDR3: CASSIDLRGGTYNEQFF. Written as DNA, the CDR3 is TGTGCCAGTAGTATAGATCTCAGGGGTGGCACCTACAATGAGCAGTTCTTC. The chain has TRBV19 and TRBJ2-1; D might be TRBD1 (6 bases). CDR3 length: 17 amino acids. Germline V gives CDR1 LNHDA, CDR2 SQIVND (reference sequence). V was cut by 0 bases and J by 2 bases, with 14 bases left in between.

This chain connects TRBV5-1 to TRBJ1-4; 9 bases line up with TRBD1. The J segment lost 5 bases and the V segment lost 4 bases, leaving 12 bases of the junction unmatched. Looked up from germline, CDR1 is SGHRS and CDR2 is YFSETQ. This CDR3 is built from 17 residues. DNA for the CDR3: TGCGCCAGCAGCACCACAGGGGGCCTCAGAGGGAATGAAAAACTGTTTTTT. It specifies CASSTTGGLRGNEKLFF.

This clone was counted only a few times. The rearrangement uses TRBV3-1 (or the pseudogene TRBV3-2) and TRBJ1-2; a weak D match, TRBD1 (5 bases). With 1 base removed from V and 5 bases from J, the gap between germline ends came to 11 bases. CDR1 and CDR2 from the germline V gene are LGHDT and YNNKEL (reference sequence). The CDR3 totals 14 residues. CDR3 protein: CASSQGGRYYGYTF. Written as DNA, the CDR3 is TGTGCCAGCAGCCAAGGGGGCCGCTATTATGGCTACACCTTC.

This chain joins TRBV5-5 and TRBJ2-5; D is unresolved. Germline CDR1 SGHKS, CDR2 YYEKEE (reference sequence). There are 11 residues in the CDR3. Trimming cost V 2 bases and J 5 bases, with 4 bases left between them. CDR3 DNA: TGTGCCAGCAGCTTTTCGGAGACCCAGTACTTC. It encodes CASSFSETQYF.

This clone occurred once. The rearrangement links TRBV7-8 to TRBJ1-6; TRBD1 matches at 9 bases. The CDR3 runs to 18 residues. The V gene end was trimmed by 5 bases and the J gene end by 2 bases; junction bases not matched to a gene: 10. Germline values: CDR1 SGHVS, CDR2 FQNEAQ. DNA of the CDR3: TGTGCCAGCAGCCGAGTGGGACAGGGAAGTACCTATAATTCACCCCTCCACTTT. Amino acids: CASSRVGQGSTYNSPLHF. Variable domain in full (rest from reference TRBV7-8 and TRBJ1-6): GAGVSQSPRYKVAKRGQDVALRCDPISGHVSLFWYQQALGQGPEFLTYFQNEAQLDKSGLPSDRFFAERPEGSVSTLKIQRTQQEDSAVYLCASSRVGQGSTYNSPLHFGNGTRLTVT.

The V call is TRBV7-3, the J call TRBJ2-3; tentatively, D is TRBD2 (7 bases). The CDR3 is 17 residues long. Germline V CDR1 and CDR2: SGHTA, FQGTGA. V gave up 2 bases and J gave up 4 bases, with 19 bases separating them. The DNA of the CDR3 is TGTGCCAGCAGCTTACCCGCGGGGGCGGGGATCGCAGATACGCAGTATTTT. Protein: CASSLPAGAGIADTQYF.

The chain carries TRBV27 and TRBJ1-2; TRBD1 matches at 8 bases. The germline gives CDR1 MNHEY, CDR2 SMNVEV (reference sequence). The CDR3 has 14 amino acids. V was pared by 4 bases and J by 6 bases, with 7 bases of the junction left unmatched. The DNA for the CDR3 is TGTGCCAGCAGTTCGGGACAGGACAGACATGGCTACACCTTC. This gives the protein CASSSGQDRHGYTF.

The CDR3, as DNA: TGTGCCAGCAGCTCCCAGGGTGCGAGTCAGCCCCAGCATTTT. Residues: CASSSQGASQPQHF. This chain uses TRBV7-2 with TRBJ1-5, with D perhaps TRBD1 (5 bases). V was shortened by 4 bases and J by 6 bases, with 13 bases between the two germline ends. Germline V CDR1 and CDR2: SGHTA, FQGNSA. The CDR3 totals 14 residues.

The chain is built from TRBV6-5 and TRBJ1-2; perhaps TRBD1 as D (5 bases). V shed 0 bases and J shed 6 bases, with 14 bases lying between them. This CDR3 has 15 residues. Germline loops: CDR1 MNHEY, CDR2 SVGAGI. The CDR3 DNA is TGTGCCAGCAGTTACTCGATCGCGGGACGTAATGGCTACACCTTC. This encodes CASSYSIAGRNGYTF.

The chain has TRBV4-1 and TRBJ1-2; the match to TRBD1 covers 9 bases. Germline CDR1 is MGHRA and CDR2 is YSYEKL. The CDR3 runs 15 residues. V trimming: 4 bases; J trimming: 3 bases; junction bases outside the gene matches: 6. CDR3 protein: CASSPLGQGHYGYTF. The CDR3 coding sequence is TGCGCCAGCAGCCCGCTGGGACAGGGTCACTATGGCTACACCTTC.

The chain couples TRBV28 to TRBJ1-2; 11 nucleotides align to TRBD1. The V gene end was trimmed by 6 bases and the J gene end by 7 bases; junction bases not matched to a gene: 7. Germline V lookup: CDR1 MDHEN, CDR2 SYDVKM. This CDR3 spans 14 amino acids. The CDR3 DNA is TGTGCCAGCAGCAACGGACAGGGGGCAAGTGGCTACACCTTC. Its protein is CASSNGQGASGYTF.

The gene calls are TRBV27 and TRBJ1-2; 8 positions match TRBD1. V shed 6 bases and J 4 bases; nucleotides not matched to a gene: 4. The CDR3 runs 13 residues. Germline loops: CDR1 MNHEY, CDR2 SMNVEV (reference sequence). CDR3: CASSPDRAYGYTF. CDR3 bases: TGTGCCAGCAGCCCGGACAGGGCCTATGGCTACACCTTC.

This chain connects TRBV27 to TRBJ2-1; 8 bases align to TRBD1. Germline V gives CDR1 MNHEY, CDR2 SMNVEV (reference sequence). Trimming took 2 bases from V and 2 from J; bases not matched to a gene: 2. The CDR3 sequence is 15 residues long. Here the CDR3 reads CASSLGQGAYNEQFF. The CDR3 DNA is TGTGCCAGCAGTTTAGGACAGGGAGCCTACAATGAGCAGTTCTTC.

The V gene is TRBV24-1, the J gene TRBJ2-3; D may be TRBD2 (5 bases). Germline V gives CDR1 KGHDR, CDR2 SFDVKD. This CDR3 region has 13 residues. The V end was cut by 7 bases, the J end by 2 bases, with 9 bases between. In DNA form, the CDR3 reads TGTGCCACCAGGGGAGAAATCACAGATACGCAGTATTTT. Protein product: CATRGEITDTQYF.

V gene TRBV28 combines with J gene TRBJ1-4, with TRBD1 as a possible D gene (6 bases). Germline V gives CDR1 MDHEN, CDR2 SYDVKM. The CDR3 is 16 residues long. V gave up 4 bases and J gave up 7 bases, with 19 bases separating them. CDR3 amino acids: CASSSSGAFDGEKLFF. DNA for the CDR3: TGTGCCAGCAGTTCCTCAGGGGCGTTTGACGGTGAAAAACTGTTTTTT.

As concerns this clone: Different DNA sequences within this sample yield the same CDR3. This sequence joins TRBV7-9 and TRBJ1-5, with 7 nucleotides matching TRBD1. Germline CDR1 is SEHNR and CDR2 is FQNEAQ (reference sequence). Germline trimming cut 5 bases from V and 5 bases from J; bases unmatched to any gene: 3. The CDR3 has 13 amino acids. CDR3 amino acids: CASSPTGDQPQHF. The CDR3, as DNA: TGTGCCAGCAGCCCAACAGGGGATCAGCCCCAGCATTTT. The entire variable domain, with the rest obtained from reference TRBV7-9 and TRBJ1-5, is as follows: DTGVSQNPRHKITKRGQNVTFRCDPISEHNRLYWYRQTLGQGPEFLTYFQNEAQLEKSRLLSDRFSAERPKGSFSTLEIQRTEQGDSAMYLCASSPTGDQPQHFGDGTRLSIL.